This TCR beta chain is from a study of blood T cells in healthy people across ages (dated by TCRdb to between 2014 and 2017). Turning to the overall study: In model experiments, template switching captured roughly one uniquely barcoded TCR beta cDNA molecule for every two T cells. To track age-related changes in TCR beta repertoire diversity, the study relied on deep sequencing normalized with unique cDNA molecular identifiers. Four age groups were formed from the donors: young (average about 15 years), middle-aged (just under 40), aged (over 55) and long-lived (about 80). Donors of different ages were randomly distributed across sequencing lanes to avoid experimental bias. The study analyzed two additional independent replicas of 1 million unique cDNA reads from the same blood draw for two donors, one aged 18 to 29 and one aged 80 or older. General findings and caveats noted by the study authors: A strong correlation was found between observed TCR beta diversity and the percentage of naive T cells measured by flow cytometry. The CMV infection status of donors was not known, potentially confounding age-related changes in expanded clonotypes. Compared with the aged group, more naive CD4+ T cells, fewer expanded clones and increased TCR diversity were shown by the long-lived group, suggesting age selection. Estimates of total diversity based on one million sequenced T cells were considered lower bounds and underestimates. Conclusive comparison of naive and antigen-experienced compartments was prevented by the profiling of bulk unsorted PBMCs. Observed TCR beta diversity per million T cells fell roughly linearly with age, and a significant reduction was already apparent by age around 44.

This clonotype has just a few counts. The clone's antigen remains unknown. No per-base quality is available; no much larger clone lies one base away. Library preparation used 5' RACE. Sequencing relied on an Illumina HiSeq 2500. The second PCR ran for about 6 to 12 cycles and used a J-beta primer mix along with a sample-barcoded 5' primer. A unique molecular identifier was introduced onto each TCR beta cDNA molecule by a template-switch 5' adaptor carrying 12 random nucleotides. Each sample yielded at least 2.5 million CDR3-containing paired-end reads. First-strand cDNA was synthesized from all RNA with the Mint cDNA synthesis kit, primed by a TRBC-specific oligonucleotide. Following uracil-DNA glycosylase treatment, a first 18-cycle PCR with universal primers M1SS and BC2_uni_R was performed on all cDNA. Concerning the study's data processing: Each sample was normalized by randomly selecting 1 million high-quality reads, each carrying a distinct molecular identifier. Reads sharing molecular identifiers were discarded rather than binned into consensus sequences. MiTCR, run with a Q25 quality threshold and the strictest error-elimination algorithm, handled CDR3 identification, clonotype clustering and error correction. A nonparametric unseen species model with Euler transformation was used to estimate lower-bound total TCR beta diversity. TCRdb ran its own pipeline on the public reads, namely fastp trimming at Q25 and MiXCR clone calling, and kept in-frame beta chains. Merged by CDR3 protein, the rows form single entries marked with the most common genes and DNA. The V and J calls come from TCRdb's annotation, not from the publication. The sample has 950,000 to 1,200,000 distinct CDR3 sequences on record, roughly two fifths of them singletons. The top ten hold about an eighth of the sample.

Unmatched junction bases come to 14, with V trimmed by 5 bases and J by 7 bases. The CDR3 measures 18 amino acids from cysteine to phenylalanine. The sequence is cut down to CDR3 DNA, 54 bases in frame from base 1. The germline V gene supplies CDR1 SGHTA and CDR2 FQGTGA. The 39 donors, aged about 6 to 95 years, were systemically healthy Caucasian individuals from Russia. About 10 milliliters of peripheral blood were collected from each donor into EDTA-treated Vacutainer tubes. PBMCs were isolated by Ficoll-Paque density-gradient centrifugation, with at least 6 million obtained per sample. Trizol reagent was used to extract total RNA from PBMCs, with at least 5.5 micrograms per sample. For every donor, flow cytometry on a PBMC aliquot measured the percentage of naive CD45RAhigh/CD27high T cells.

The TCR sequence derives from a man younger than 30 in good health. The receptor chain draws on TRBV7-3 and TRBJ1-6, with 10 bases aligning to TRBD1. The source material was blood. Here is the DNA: TGTGCCAGCAGCCCATTTAGTTTGGGGGACAGGGGCAATTCACCCCTCCACTTT. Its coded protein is CASSPFSLGDRGNSPLHF.